These 9 T cell receptor beta chains share one sample of origin, sequenced in a study of metastatic and nonmetastatic thyroid tumors. From the PCR reads, TCRdb re-called clones with MiXCR. The sample yields about 35,000 clones, 33% seen once. None of the patients had undergone any treatment ahead of thyroid surgery. Sequenced: tumor tissue. Source of these receptors: a female donor with papillary thyroid cancer or a benign thyroid nodule (not recorded which). Some clones in this sample may be carry-over from other donors' samples.

V gene TRBV7-6 combines with J gene TRBJ1-1; no clear D gene. CDR3 length: 15 amino acids. The germline V gene encodes CDR1 SGHVS and CDR2 FNYEAQ. V was clipped by 1 base and J by 6 bases, with 15 bases between them. The DNA for the CDR3 is TGTGCCAGCAGCTTAGGGCAGAGGTTCAACTCTGAAGCTTTCTTT. Translation: CASSLGQRFNSEAFF. Supplemented by reference TRBV7-6 and TRBJ1-1, the full variable domain reads GAGVSQSPRYKVTKRGQDVALRCDPISGHVSLYWYRQALGQGPEFLTYFNYEAQQDKSGLPNDRFSAERPEGSISTLTIQRTEQRDSAMYRCASSLGQRFNSEAFFGQGTRLTVV.

This clone was seen a handful of times. The junction and the germline gene differ at one end; a read error may be behind it. The chain uses TRBV12-3 or TRBV12-4 and TRBJ2-7; the D is unclear. The CDR3 covers 11 residues. CDR3 amino acids: CAGSLAGEQYF. CDR3 sequence (DNA): TGTGCCGGCAGTTTAGCCGGCGAGCAGTACTTC.

This chain links TRBV3-1 with TRBJ1-5; a possible D gene is TRBD1 (6 bases). The length of the CDR3 is 16 residues. V was shortened by 4 bases and J by 0 bases, with 13 bases between the two germline ends. CDR1 LGHDT and CDR2 YNNKEL come from the germline V gene (reference sequence). As DNA, the CDR3 is TGTGCCAGCAGCCGAGGGACACCCTATAGCAATCAGCCCCAGCATTTT. This sequence encodes CASSRGTPYSNQPQHF.

This clone has a handful of counts. The rearrangement uses TRBV28 and TRBJ2-2; a weak D match, TRBD1 (5 bases). V shed 3 bases and J shed 6 bases, with 14 bases lying between them. The V gene's germline CDR1 is MDHEN and CDR2 SYDVKM. This CDR3 is built from 15 residues. The DNA of the CDR3 is TGTGCCAGCAGTTTCCCCAGGGTTCTAGCCGGGGAGCTGTTTTTT. It translates to CASSFPRVLAGELFF.

This clone has a handful of counts. V is TRBV6-1 and J is TRBJ2-1, with D hard to call. V was trimmed by 5 bases and J by 4 bases, leaving 12 bases between them. This CDR3 contains 14 residues. CDR1 and CDR2 (germline): MNHNS, SASEGT. The CDR3 protein is CASSSTAGYNEQFF. CDR3 coding DNA: TGTGCCAGCAGTTCAACGGCCGGTTACAATGAGCAGTTCTTC.

This clone showed up many times. The chain links TRBV6-1 to TRBJ2-2, with D possibly matching TRBD2 (6 bases). Trimming stripped 5 bases from V and 1 base from J, with 11 bases between. This CDR3 region has 15 residues. Germline V gene lookup returns CDR1 MNHNS and CDR2 SASEGT. CDR3 in DNA: TGTGCCAGCAGTCCCGGGACTTGGAACACCGGGGAGCTGTTTTTT. Translated: CASSPGTWNTGELFF.

The chain carries TRBV12-3 or TRBV12-4 and TRBJ2-2; 10 bases are a match to TRBD1. V lost 9 bases and J lost 5; bases outside the gene matches: 6. The CDR3 extends over 14 amino acids. The CDR3 reads CASLPGQGTGELFF. The CDR3, as DNA: TGTGCCAGTCTTCCGGGACAGGGGACCGGGGAGCTGTTTTTT.

The gene calls are TRBV19 and TRBJ2-7; 7 nucleotides line up with TRBD1. V was pared by 4 bases and J by 0 bases, with 3 bases of the junction left unmatched. The CDR3 is made up of 14 amino acids. The germline V gene encodes CDR1 LNHDA and CDR2 SQIVND (reference sequence). The CDR3 DNA sequence: TGTGCCAGTAGTACGGGACAGTCCTCCTACGAGCAGTACTTC. This translates into CASSTGQSSYEQYF.

This chain joins TRBV4-1 and TRBJ1-1; D remains unclear. Germline CDR1 and CDR2: MGHRA and YSYEKL. The length of the CDR3 is 16 residues. V was cut by 1 base and J by 1 base, with 13 bases left in between. CDR3 sequence reads: CASSQGMAYSNTEAFF. CDR3 bases: TGCGCCAGCAGCCAAGGAATGGCTTATTCGAACACTGAAGCTTTCTTT.